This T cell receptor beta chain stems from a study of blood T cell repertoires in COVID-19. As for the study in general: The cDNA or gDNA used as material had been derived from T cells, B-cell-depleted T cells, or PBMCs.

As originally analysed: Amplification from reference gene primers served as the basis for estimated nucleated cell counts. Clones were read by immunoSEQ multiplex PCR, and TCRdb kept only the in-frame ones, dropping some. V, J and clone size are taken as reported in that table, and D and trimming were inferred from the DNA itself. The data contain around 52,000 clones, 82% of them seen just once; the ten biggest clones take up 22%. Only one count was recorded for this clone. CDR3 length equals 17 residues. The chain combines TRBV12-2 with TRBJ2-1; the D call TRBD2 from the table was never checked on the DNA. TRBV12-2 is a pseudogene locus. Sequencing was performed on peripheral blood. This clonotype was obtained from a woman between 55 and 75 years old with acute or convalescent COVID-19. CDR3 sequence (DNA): TGTGCAAGTCGCTTAACCGCGCCCGCGGGGGGGGGCAATGAGCAGTTCTTC. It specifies CASRLTAPAGGGNEQFF.